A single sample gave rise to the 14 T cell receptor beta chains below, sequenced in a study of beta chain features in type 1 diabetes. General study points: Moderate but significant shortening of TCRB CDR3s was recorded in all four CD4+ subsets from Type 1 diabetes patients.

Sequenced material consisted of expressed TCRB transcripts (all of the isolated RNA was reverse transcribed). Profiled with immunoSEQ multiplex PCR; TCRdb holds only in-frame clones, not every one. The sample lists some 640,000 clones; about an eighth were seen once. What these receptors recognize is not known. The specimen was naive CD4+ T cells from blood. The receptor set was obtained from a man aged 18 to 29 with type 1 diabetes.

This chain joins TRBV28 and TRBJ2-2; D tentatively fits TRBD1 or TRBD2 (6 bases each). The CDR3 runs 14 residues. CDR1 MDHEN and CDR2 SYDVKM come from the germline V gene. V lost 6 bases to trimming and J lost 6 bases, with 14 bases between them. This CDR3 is CASSYYREAGELFF. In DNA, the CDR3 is TGTGCCAGCAGCTACTACAGGGAGGCCGGGGAGCTGTTTTTT.

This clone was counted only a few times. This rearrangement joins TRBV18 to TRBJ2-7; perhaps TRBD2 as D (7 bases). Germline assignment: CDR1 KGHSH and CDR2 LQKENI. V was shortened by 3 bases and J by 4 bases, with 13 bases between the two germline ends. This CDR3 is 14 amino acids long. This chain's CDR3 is CASSPLEGGYEQYF. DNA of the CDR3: TGTGCCAGCTCACCCCTTGAGGGGGGGTACGAGCAGTACTTC.

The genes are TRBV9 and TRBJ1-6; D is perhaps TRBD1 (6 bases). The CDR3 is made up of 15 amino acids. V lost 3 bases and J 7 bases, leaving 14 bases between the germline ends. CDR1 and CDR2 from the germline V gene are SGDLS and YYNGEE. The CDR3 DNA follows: TGTGCCAGCAGCGCGACACAGGGTAGCAATTCACCCCTCCACTTT. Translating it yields CASSATQGSNSPLHF.

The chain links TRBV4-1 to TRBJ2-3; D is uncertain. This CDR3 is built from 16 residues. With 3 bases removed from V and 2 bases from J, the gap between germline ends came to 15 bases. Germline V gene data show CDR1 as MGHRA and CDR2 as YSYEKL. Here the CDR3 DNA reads TGCGCCAGCAGCCACGGAACTAACCGGATCACAGATACGCAGTATTTT. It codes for CASSHGTNRITDTQYF.

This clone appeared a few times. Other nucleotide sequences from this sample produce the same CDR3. CDR3 sequence (DNA): TGTGCCAGCAGCTTAGAGGGTGAAAAACTGTTTTTT. As protein: CASSLEGEKLFF. The rearrangement links TRBV7-9 to TRBJ1-4; no firm D call. The CDR3 consists of 12 residues. V was pared by 1 base and J by 7 bases, with 4 bases between. The germline V gene has CDR1 SEHNR and CDR2 FQNEAQ (reference sequence).

The CDR3 spells CASSSSGYTEAFF. CDR3 DNA sequence: TGCGCCAGCAGCTCTTCAGGATACACTGAAGCTTTCTTT. The chain links TRBV5-1 to TRBJ1-1; D not resolved. This CDR3 is built from 13 residues. Germline V gene sequence: CDR1 SGHRS, CDR2 YFSETQ. Trimming took off 3 bases at V and 3 bases at J, with 9 bases between the two ends.

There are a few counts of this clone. In DNA, the CDR3 is TGTGCCAGCCGGGGTTTAATGCAGTATTTT. Translated, it gives CASRGLMQYF. The chain combines TRBV28 with TRBJ2-3; D may be TRBD2 (5 bases). With 8 bases removed from V and 11 bases from J, the gap between germline ends came to 11 bases. CDR1 is MDHEN, CDR2 SYDVKM, per germline. This CDR3 spans 10 amino acids.

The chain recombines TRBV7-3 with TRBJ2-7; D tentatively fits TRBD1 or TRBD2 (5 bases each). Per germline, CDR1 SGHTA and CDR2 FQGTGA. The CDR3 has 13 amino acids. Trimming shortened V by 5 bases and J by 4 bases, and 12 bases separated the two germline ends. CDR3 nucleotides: TGTGCCAGCAGCCCCACGGGGCTATACGAGCAGTACTTC. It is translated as CASSPTGLYEQYF. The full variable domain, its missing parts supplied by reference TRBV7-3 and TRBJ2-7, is GAGVSQTPSNKVTEKGKYVELRCDPISGHTALYWYRQSLGQGPEFLIYFQGTGAADDSGLPNDRFFAVRPEGSVSTLKIQRTERGDSAVYLCASSPTGLYEQYFGPGTRLTVT.

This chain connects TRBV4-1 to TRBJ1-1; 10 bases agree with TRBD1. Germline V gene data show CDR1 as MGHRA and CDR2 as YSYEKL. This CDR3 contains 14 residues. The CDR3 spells CASRDRGLNTEAFF. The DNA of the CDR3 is TGCGCGAGCCGGGACAGGGGATTGAACACTGAAGCTTTCTTT.

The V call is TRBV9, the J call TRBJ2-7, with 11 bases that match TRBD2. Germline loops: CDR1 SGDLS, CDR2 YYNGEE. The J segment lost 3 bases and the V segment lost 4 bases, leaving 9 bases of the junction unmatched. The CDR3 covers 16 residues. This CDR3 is CASSPSGTSGNYEQYF. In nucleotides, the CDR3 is TGTGCCAGCAGCCCTTCCGGGACTAGCGGAAACTACGAGCAGTACTTC. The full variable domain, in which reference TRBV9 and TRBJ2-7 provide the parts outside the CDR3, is DSGVTQTPKHLITATGQRVTLRCSPRSGDLSVYWYQQSLDQGLQFLIQYYNGEERAKGNILERFSAQQFPDLHSELNLSSLELGDSALYFCASSPSGTSGNYEQYFGPGTRLTVT.

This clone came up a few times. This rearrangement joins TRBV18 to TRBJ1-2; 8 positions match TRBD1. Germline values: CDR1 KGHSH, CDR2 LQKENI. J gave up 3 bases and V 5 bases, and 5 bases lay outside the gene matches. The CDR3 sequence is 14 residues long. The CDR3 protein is CASSDRGLDYGYTF. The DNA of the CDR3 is TGTGCCAGCTCAGACAGGGGATTGGACTATGGCTACACCTTC.

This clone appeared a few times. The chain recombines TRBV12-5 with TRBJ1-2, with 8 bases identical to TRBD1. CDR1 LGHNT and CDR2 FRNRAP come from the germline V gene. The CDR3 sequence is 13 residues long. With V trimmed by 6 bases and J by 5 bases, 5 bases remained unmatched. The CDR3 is CASGPGGAYGYTF. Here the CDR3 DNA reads TGTGCTAGTGGACCAGGGGGCGCTTATGGCTACACCTTC.

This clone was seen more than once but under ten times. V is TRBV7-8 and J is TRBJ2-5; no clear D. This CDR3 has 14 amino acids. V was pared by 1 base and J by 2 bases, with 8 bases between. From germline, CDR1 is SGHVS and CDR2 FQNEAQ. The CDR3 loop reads CASSLVRRQETQYF. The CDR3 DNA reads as TGTGCCAGCAGCTTAGTGAGGCGTCAAGAGACCCAGTACTTC. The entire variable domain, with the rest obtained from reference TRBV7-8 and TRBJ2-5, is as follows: GAGVSQSPRYKVAKRGQDVALRCDPISGHVSLFWYQQALGQGPEFLTYFQNEAQLDKSGLPSDRFFAERPEGSVSTLKIQRTQQEDSAVYLCASSLVRRQETQYFGPGTRLLVL.

CDR3 sequence (DNA): TGCAGCGTTGAGGCCGGGTCCTACGAGCAGTACTTC. This sequence encodes CSVEAGSYEQYF. The chain carries TRBV29-1 and TRBJ2-5; no definite D call. The DNA end is more similar to TRBJ2-7, so the J call may be wrong. Germline loops: CDR1 SQVTM, CDR2 ANQGSEA. The CDR3 consists of 12 residues.